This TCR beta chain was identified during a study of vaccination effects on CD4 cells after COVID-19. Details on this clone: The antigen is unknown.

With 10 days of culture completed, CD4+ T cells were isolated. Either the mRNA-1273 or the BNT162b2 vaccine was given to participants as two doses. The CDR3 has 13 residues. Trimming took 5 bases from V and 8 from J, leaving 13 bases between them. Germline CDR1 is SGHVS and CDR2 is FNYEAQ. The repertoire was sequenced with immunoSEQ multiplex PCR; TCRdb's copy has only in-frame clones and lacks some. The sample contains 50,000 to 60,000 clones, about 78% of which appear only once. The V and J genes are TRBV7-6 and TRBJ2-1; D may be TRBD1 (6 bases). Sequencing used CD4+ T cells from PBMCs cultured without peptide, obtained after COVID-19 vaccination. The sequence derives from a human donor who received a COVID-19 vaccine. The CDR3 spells CASSLLRGHEQFF. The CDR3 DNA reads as TGTGCCAGCAGCCTCCTCAGGGGCCATGAGCAGTTCTTC.